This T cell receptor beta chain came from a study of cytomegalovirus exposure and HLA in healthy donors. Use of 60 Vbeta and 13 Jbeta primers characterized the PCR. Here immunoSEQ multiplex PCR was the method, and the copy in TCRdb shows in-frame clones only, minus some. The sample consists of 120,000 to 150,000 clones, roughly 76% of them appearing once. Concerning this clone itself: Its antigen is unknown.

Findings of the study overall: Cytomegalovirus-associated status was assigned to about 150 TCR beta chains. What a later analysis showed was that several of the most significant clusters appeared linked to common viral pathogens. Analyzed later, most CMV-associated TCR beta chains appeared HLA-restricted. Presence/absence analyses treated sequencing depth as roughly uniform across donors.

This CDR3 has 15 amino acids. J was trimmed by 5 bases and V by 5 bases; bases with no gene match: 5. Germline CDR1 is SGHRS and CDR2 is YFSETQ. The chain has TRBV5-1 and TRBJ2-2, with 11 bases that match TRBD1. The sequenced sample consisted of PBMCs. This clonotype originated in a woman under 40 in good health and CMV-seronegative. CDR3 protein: CASRPGTGGTGELFF. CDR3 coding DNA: TGCGCCAGCAGGCCCGGGACAGGGGGGACCGGGGAGCTGTTTTTT.